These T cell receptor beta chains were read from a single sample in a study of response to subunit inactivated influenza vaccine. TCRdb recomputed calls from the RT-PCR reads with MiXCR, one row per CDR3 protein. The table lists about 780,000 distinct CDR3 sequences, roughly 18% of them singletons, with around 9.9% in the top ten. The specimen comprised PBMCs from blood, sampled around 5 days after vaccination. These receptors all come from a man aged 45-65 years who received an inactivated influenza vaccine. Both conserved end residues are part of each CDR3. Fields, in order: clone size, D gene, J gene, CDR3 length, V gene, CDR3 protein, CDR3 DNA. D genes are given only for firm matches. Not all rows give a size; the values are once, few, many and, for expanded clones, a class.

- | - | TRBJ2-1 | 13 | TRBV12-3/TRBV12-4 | CASTRTTYNEQFF | TGTGCCAGCACTAGGACTACCTACAATGAGCAGTTCTTC
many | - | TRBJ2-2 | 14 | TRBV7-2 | CASSLRGGAGELFF | TGTGCCAGCAGCTTACGCGGAGGTGCCGGGGAGCTGTTTTTT
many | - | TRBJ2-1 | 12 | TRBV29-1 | CSVEDNRVGPFF | TGCAGCGTTGAAGATAACAGGGTGGGTCCGTTCTTC
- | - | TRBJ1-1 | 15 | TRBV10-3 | CAIKKSDRLNTEAFF | TGTGCCATCAAGAAAAGTGATAGGCTGAACACTGAAGCTTTCTTT
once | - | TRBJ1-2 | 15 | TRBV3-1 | CASSQDSTGGYGYTF | TGTGCCAGCAGCCAAGATTCGACAGGAGGCTATGGCTACACCTTC
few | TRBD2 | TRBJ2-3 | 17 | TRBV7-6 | CASSLGGTSGGTDTQYF | TGTGCCAGCAGCTTAGGAGGGACTAGCGGGGGCACAGATACGCAGTATTTT
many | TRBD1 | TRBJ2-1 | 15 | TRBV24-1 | CATSIPGQGSNEQFF | TGTGCCACCAGCATACCGGGACAGGGTTCCAATGAGCAGTTCTTC
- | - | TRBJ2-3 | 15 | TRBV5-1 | CASSLARVRTDTQYF | TGCGCCAGCAGCTTGGCCCGGGTGAGGACAGATACGCAGTATTTT
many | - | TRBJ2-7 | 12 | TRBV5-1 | CASSQGVNEQYF | TGCGCCAGCAGCCAGGGAGTCAACGAGCAGTACTTC
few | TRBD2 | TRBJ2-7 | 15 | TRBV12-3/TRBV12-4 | CASSTGLAGYYEQYF | TGTGCCAGCAGTACCGGACTAGCGGGATACTACGAGCAGTACTTC
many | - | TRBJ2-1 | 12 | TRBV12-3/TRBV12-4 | CASTRVGNEQFF | TGTGCCAGCACCCGAGTCGGGAATGAGCAGTTCTTC
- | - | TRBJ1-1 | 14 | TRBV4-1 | CASSPGTFPTEAFF | TGCGCCAGCAGCCCTGGGACATTTCCCACTGAAGCTTTCTTT
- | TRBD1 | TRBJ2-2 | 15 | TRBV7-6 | CASSLETGSTGELFF | TGTGCCAGCAGCTTAGAGACAGGGTCCACCGGGGAGCTGTTTTTT
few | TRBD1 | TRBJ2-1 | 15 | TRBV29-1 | CSVEVGTGEANEQFF | TGCAGCGTTGAAGTTGGGACAGGGGAGGCCAATGAGCAGTTCTTC
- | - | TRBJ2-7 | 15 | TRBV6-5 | CASSYTIASTYEQYF | TGTGCCAGCAGTTACACTATCGCATCAACCTACGAGCAGTACTTC
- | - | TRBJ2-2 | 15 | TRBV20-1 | CSARDGSPNTGELFF | TGCAGTGCTAGGGATGGGAGCCCGAACACCGGGGAGCTGTTTTTT
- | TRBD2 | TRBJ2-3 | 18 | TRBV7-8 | CASSSRLAGGPGTDTQYF | TGTGCCAGCAGCTCTAGACTAGCGGGAGGGCCTGGCACAGATACGCAGTATTTT
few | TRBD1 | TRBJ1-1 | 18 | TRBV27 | CASSFGPRDRGQDTEAFF | TGTGCCAGCAGTTTTGGACCCCGGGACAGGGGGCAGGACACTGAAGCTTTCTTT
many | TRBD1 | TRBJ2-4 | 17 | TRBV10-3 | CAISLWDRASTKNIQYF | TGTGCCATCAGCCTTTGGGACAGAGCTTCGACCAAAAACATTCAGTACTTC
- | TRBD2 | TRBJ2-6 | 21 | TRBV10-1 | CASSGTSGGDRPFSGANVLTF | TGCGCCAGCAGCGGGACTAGCGGGGGAGACCGTCCTTTCTCTGGGGCCAACGTCCTGACTTTC
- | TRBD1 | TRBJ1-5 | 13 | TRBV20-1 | CSATGQAQGPQHF | TGCAGTGCCACGGGACAGGCCCAAGGGCCCCAGCATTTT
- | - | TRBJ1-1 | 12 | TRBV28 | CAGGRLNTEAFF | TGTGCCGGAGGACGGCTGAACACTGAAGCTTTCTTT
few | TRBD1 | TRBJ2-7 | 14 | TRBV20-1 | CSARDRDRGPEQYF | TGCAGTGCGAGAGACCGGGACAGGGGGCCCGAGCAGTACTTC
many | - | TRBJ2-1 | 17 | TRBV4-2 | CASSQEKDAPTYNEQFF | TGTGCCAGCAGCCAAGAAAAGGACGCACCAACCTACAATGAGCAGTTCTTC
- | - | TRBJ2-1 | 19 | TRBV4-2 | CASSQAVHLRPTSYNEQFF | TGTGCCAGCAGCCAAGCCGTCCACCTCCGACCGACATCCTACAATGAGCAGTTCTTC
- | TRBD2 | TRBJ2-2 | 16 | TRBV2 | CASSEVGLAGGGELFF | TGTGCCAGCAGTGAAGTGGGGCTAGCGGGTGGAGGGGAGCTGTTTTTT
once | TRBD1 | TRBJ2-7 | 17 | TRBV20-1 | CSARDRRTGQGSPGQYF | TGCAGTGCTAGAGACCGCCGGACAGGACAGGGATCTCCGGGGCAGTACTTC
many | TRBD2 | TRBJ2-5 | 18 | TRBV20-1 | CSASKSRSGRARLETQYF | TGCAGTGCTAGCAAATCTAGAAGCGGGAGGGCCAGGTTAGAGACCCAGTACTTC
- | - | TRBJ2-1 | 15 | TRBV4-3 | CASSQVGPADDEQFF | TGCGCCAGCAGCCAAGTTGGACCAGCGGATGATGAGCAGTTCTTC
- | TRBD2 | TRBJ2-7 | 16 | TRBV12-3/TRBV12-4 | CASSSLTGGGLDEQYF | TGTGCCAGCAGTTCACTTACGGGGGGGGGCCTGGACGAGCAGTACTTC
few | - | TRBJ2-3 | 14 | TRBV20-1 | CSARDHSSTDTQYF | TGCAGTGCTAGAGATCACAGCAGCACAGATACGCAGTATTTT
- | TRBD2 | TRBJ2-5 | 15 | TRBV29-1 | CSASVMPSGVETQYF | TGCAGCGCCTCAGTTATGCCTAGCGGGGTAGAGACCCAGTACTTC
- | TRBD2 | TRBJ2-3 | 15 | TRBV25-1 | CASSEYSGGPDTQYF | TGTGCCAGCAGTGAATATAGCGGGGGTCCAGATACGCAGTATTTT
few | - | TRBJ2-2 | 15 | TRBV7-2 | CASSSPGMNTGELFF | TGTGCCAGCAGCTCACCTGGGATGAACACCGGGGAGCTGTTTTTT
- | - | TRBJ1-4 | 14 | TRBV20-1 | CSARAGRANEKLFF | TGCAGTGCTAGAGCGGGGAGAGCTAATGAAAAACTGTTTTTT
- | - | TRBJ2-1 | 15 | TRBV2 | CASRIEPSSYNEQFF | TGTGCCAGCAGGATCGAACCTAGCTCCTACAATGAGCAGTTCTTC
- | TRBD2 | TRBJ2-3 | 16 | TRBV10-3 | CAISETSGRATDTQYF | TGTGCCATCAGTGAGACTAGCGGGAGGGCCACAGATACGCAGTATTTT
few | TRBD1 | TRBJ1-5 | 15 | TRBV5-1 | CASSHSGQGGQPQHF | TGCGCCAGCAGCCACAGTGGACAGGGGGGTCAGCCCCAGCATTTT
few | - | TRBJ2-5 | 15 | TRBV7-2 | CASSLDGSRVETQYF | TGTGCCAGCAGCTTAGATGGTAGTCGTGTTGAGACCCAGTACTTC
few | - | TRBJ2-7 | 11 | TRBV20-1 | CSARDLSKQYF | TGCAGTGCTAGAGATCTGAGTAAGCAGTACTTC